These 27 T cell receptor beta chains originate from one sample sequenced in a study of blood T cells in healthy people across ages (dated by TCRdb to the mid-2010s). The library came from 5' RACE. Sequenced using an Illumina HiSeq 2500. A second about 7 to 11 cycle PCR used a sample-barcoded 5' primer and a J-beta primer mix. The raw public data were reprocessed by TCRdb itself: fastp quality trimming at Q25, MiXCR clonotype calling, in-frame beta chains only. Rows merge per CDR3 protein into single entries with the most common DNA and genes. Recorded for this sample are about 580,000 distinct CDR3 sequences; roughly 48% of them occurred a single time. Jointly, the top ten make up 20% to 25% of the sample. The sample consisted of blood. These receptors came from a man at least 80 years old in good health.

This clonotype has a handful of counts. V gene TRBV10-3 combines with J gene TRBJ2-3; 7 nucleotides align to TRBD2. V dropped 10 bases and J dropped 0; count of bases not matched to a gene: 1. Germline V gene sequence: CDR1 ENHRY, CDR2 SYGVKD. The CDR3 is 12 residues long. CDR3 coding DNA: TGTGCCACCGGGGGGAGCACAGATACGCAGTATTTT. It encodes CATGGSTDTQYF.

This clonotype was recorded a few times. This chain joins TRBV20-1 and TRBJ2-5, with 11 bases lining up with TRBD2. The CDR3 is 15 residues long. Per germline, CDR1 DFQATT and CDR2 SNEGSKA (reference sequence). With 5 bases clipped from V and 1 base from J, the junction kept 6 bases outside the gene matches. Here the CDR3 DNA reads TGCAGTGCTTTTAGCGGGGGGGCGTCCCAAGAGACCCAGTACTTC. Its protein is CSAFSGGASQETQYF.

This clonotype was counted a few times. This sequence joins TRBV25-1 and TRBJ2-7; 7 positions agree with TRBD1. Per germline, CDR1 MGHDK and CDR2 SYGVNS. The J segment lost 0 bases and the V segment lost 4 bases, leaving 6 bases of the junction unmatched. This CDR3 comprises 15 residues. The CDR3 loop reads CASSGTGVLSYEQYF. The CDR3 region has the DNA TGTGCCAGCAGTGGAACAGGGGTCCTCTCCTACGAGCAGTACTTC.

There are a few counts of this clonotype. The CDR3 DNA sequence: TGTGCCAGCAGCAAGACTAGCGCGATGGGGGAGCAGTACTTC. Its translation: CASSKTSAMGEQYF. The chain recombines TRBV7-2 with TRBJ2-7; the match to TRBD2 covers 8 bases. Trimming took 5 bases from V and 7 from J; bases not matched to a gene: 10. The CDR3 is made up of 14 amino acids. Germline V CDR1 and CDR2: SGHTA, FQGNSA.

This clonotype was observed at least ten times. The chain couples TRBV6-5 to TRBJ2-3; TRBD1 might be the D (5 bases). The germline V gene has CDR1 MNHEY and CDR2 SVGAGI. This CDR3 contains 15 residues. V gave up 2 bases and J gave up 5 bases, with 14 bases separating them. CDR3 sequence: CASSYNPRAVDTQYF. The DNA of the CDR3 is TGTGCCAGCAGTTACAATCCCAGGGCGGTAGATACGCAGTATTTT.

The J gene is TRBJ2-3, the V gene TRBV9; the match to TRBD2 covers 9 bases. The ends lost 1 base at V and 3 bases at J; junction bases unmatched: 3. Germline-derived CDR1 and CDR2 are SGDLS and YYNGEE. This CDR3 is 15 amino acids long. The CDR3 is CASSVISGGTDTQYF. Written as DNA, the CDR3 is TGTGCCAGCAGCGTAATTAGCGGGGGAACAGATACGCAGTATTTT.

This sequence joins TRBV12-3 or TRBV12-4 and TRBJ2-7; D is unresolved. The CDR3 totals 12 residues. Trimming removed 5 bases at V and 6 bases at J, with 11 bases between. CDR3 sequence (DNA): TGTGCCAGCAGTCGAAGGGTCCGCGAGCAGTACTTC. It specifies CASSRRVREQYF.

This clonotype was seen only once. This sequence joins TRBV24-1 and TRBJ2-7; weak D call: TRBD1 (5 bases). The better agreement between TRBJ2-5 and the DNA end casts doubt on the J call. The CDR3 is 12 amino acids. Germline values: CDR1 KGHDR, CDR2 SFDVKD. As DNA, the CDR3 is TGTGCCACCAGTGATCCTAGGGGGACCCAGTACTTC. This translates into CATSDPRGTQYF.

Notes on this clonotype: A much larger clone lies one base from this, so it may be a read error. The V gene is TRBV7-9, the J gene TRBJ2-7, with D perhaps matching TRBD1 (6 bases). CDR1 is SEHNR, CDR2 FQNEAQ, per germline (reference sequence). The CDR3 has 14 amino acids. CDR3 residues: CANSPRGGQNEQYF. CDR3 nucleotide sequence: TGTGCCAACAGCCCCCGAGGGGGTCAGAACGAGCAGTACTTC.

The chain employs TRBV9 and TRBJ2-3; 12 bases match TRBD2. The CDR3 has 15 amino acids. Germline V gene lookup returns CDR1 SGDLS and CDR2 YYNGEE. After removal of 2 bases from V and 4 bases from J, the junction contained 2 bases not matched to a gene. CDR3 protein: CASSVRLAGADTQYF. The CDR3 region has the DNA TGTGCCAGCAGCGTGCGACTAGCGGGAGCAGATACGCAGTATTTT. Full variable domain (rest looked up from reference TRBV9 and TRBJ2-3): DSGVTQTPKHLITATGQRVTLRCSPRSGDLSVYWYQQSLDQGLQFLIQYYNGEERAKGNILERFSAQQFPDLHSELNLSSLELGDSALYFCASSVRLAGADTQYFGPGTRLTVL.

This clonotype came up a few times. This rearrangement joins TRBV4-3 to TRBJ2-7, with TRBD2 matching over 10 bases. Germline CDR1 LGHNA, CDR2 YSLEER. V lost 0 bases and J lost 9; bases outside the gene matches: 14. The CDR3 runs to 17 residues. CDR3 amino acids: CASSQEYLAGEWSGQYF. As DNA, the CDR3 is TGCGCCAGCAGCCAAGAGTACCTAGCGGGAGAGTGGTCAGGGCAGTACTTC.

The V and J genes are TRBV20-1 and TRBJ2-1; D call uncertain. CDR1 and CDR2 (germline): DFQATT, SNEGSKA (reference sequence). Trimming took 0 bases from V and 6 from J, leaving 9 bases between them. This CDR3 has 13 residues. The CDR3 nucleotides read TGCAGTGCTAGAGATTTTCCGGGCAATGAGCAGTTCTTC. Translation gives CSARDFPGNEQFF.

The CDR3 region has the DNA TGTGCCAGCAGCCACATACGGGACAGGGGGCGACTTACTGAAGCTTTCTTT. Translation gives CASSHIRDRGRLTEAFF. The V call is TRBV6-1, the J call TRBJ1-1; 12 bases map to TRBD1. Per germline, CDR1 MNHNS and CDR2 SASEGT. The CDR3 sequence is 17 residues long. J gave up 5 bases and V 6 bases, and 13 bases lay outside the gene matches.

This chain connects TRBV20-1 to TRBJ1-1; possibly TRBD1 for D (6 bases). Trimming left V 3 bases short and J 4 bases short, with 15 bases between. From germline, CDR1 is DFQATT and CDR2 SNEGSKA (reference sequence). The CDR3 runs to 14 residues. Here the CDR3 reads CSARGGTGGTEAFF. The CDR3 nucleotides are TGCAGTGCTAGGGGGGGCACAGGTGGCACTGAAGCTTTCTTT.

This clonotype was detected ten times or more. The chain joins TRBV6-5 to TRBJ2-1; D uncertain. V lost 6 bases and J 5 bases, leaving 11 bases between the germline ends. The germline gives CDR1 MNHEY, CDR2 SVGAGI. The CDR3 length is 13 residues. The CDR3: CASRYQVHNEQFF. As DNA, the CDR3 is TGTGCCAGCAGATACCAGGTCCACAATGAGCAGTTCTTC.

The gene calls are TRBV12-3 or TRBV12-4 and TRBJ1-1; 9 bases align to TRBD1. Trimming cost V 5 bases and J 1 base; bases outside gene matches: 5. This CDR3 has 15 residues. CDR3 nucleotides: TGTGCCAGCAGTCCGACGACAGGGGGGAACACTGAAGCTTTCTTT. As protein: CASSPTTGGNTEAFF.

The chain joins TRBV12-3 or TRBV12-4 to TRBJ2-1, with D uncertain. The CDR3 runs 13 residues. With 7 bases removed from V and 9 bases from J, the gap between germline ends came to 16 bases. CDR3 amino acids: CASTPERESEQFF. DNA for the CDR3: TGTGCCAGCACCCCGGAGCGAGAGTCTGAGCAGTTCTTC.

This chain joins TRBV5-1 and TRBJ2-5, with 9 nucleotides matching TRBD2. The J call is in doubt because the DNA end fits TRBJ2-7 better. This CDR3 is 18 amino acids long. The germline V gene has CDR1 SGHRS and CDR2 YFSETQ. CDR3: CASSFLSPAGGFKGEQYF. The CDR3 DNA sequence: TGCGCCAGCAGCTTTTTGAGCCCCGCGGGAGGGTTTAAGGGCGAGCAGTACTTC.

The CDR3 protein is CASNGKLGQQETQYF. The CDR3 DNA follows: TGTGCCAGCAATGGGAAATTGGGACAGCAAGAGACCCAGTACTTC. V and J are TRBV3-1 and TRBJ2-5; 7 bases match TRBD1. The CDR3 contains 15 residues. V was pared by 7 bases and J by 2 bases, with 10 bases of the junction left unmatched. CDR1 and CDR2 (germline): LGHDT, YNNKEL (reference sequence).

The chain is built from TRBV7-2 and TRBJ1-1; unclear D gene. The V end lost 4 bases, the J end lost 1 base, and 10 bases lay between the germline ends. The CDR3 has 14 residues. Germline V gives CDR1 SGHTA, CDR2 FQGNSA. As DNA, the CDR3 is TGTGCCAGCAGCTCCGATCTAGGGAACACTGAAGCTTTCTTT. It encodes CASSSDLGNTEAFF.

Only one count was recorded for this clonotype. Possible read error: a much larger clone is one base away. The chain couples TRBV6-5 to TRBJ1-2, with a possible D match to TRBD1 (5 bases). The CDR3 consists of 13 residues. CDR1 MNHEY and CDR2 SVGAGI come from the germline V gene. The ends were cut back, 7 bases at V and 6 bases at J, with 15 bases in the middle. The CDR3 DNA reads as TGTGCCAGCATGGTCTACCAGGGAGATGGCTACACCTTC. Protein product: CASMVYQGDGYTF.

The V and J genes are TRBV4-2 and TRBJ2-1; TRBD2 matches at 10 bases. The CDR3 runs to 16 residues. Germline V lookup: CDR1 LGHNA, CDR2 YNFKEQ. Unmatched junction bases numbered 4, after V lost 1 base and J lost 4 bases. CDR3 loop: CASSQGSGGRYNEQFF. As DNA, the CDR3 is TGTGCCAGCAGCCAAGGTAGCGGGGGGAGGTACAATGAGCAGTTCTTC.

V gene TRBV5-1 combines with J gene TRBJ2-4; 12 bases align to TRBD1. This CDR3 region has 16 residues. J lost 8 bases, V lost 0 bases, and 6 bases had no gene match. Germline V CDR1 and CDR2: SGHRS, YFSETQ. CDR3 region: CASSLGGQGAIDIQYF. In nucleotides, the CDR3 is TGCGCCAGCAGCTTGGGGGGACAGGGGGCGATTGACATTCAGTACTTC.

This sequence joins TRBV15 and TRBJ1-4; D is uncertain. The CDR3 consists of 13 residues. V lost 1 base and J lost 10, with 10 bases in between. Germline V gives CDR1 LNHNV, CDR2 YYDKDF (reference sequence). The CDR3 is CATSRVREGKLFF. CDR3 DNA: TGTGCCACCAGCAGAGTTCGGGAGGGAAAACTGTTTTTT. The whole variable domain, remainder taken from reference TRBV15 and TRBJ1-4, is DAMVIQNPRYQVTQFGKPVTLSCSQTLNHNVMYWYQQKSSQAPKLLFHYYDKDFNNEADTPDNFQSRRPNTSFCFLDIRSPGLGDTAMYLCATSRVREGKLFFGSGTQLSVL.

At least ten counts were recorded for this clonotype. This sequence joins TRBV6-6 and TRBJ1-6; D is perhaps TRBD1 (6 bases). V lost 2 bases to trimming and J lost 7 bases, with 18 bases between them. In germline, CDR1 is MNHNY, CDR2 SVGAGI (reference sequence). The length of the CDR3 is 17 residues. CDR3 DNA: TGTGCCAGCAGTTACCCCCTAAGGGGGACTATCAATTCACCCCTCCACTTT. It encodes CASSYPLRGTINSPLHF.

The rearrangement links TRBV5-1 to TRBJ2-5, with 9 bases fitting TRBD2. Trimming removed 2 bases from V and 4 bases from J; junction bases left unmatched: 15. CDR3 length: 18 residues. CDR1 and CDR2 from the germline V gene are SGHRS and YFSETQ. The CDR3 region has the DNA TGCGCCAGCAGCTTTCAGCTAGCGGGGCCGGGTCCCCCAGAGACCCAGTACTTC. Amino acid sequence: CASSFQLAGPGPPETQYF.

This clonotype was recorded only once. CDR3 DNA: TGTGCCTGGAGACTAGCGGGAGCGGATACGCAGTATTTT. This encodes CAWRLAGADTQYF. The J gene is TRBJ2-3, the V gene TRBV30; 11 bases map to TRBD2. The germline gives CDR1 GTSNPN, CDR2 SVGIG (reference sequence). Germline trimming cut 3 bases from V and 6 bases from J; bases unmatched to any gene: 2. The CDR3 is 13 residues long.